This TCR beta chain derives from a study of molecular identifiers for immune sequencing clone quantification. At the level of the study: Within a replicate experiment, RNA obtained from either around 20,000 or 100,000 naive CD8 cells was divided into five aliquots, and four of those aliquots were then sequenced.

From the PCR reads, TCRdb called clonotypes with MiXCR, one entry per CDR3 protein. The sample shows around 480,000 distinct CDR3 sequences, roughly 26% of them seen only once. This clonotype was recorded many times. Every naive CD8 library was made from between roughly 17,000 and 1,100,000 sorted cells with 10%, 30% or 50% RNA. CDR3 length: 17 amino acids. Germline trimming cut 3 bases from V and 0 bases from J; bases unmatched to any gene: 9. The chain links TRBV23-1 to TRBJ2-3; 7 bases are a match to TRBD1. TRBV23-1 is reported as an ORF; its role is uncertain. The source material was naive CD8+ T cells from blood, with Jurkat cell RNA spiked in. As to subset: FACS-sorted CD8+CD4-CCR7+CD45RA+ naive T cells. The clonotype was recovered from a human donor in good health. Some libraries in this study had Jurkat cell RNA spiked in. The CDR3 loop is CASSQPGTGVSTDTQYF. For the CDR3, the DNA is TGCGCCAGCAGTCAGCCCGGAACAGGGGTCAGCACAGATACGCAGTATTTT.